This TCR beta chain was retrieved from a study of T cell changes during pregnancy in multiple sclerosis. With 0 bases removed from V and 4 bases from J, the gap between germline ends came to 7 bases. Per germline, CDR1 SGDLS and CDR2 YYNGEE. This CDR3 region has 14 residues. Sequencing was performed with immunoSEQ multiplex PCR; in TCRdb, only in-frame clones are kept and a portion is missing. This table has 45,000 to 55,000 clones, about 92% appearing once. The clonotype was recovered from a female donor with multiple sclerosis, enrolled in a pregnancy study. This specimen consisted of peripheral blood, obtained in the third trimester of pregnancy. The rearrangement joins TRBV9 to TRBJ2-2; tentative D call: TRBD1 (5 bases). CDR3 amino acids: CASSVVGVTGELFF. CDR3 bases: TGTGCCAGCAGCGTAGTAGGGGTCACCGGGGAGCTGTTTTTT.